This T cell receptor (beta chain) was captured by sequencing in a study of blood T cell repertoires in COVID-19. Study background: The study drew acute and convalescent COVID-19 samples from the United States, Italy and Spain.

The authors' processing: Reference gene primer amplification gave estimated nucleated cell counts. Assay: immunoSEQ multiplex PCR; the TCRdb copy retains only in-frame clones and omits some. The DNA gave D and trimming, while V, J and clone size come from that table. The sample has approximately 270,000 clones, nearly 90% seen once; the top ten hold roughly 3%. This CDR3 is built from 14 residues. V gave up 4 bases and J gave up 7 bases, with 16 bases separating them. In germline, CDR1 is MNHEY, CDR2 SVGAGI. Sequencing used peripheral blood. The J gene is TRBJ1-1, the V gene TRBV6-5, with D tentatively TRBD1 (5 bases). This clonotype originated in a young man with active or convalescent COVID-19. CDR3 amino acids: CASSFFSGEVEAFF. Here the CDR3 DNA reads TGTGCCAGCAGTTTTTTCTCGGGGGAGGTTGAAGCTTTCTTT.